The rows below give T cell receptor beta chains drawn from one sample of a study of CD8+CD57+ T cells in acquired aplastic anemia. TCRdb independently ran MiXCR on the reads; one entry per CDR3 protein. The sample has around 170,000 distinct CDR3 sequences, 45% to 50% seen once; the top ten hold roughly 3%. Input material: sorted CD4+, CD8+, or CD8+CD57+ T cells (not recorded which) from PBMCs. The receptor set was obtained from a human donor in good health. Both conserved end residues are part of each CDR3. Each record gives: clone size, V gene, J gene, D gene, CDR3 DNA, CDR3 protein. A D gene is named only where the DNA matches it firmly. Clone size is shown for a subset of rows, as once, few, many or a class of expanded clone.

clone size: once
V gene: TRBV7-2
J gene: TRBJ2-5
D gene: NA
CDR3 DNA: TGTGCCAGCAGGGTTCTGGAGACCCAGTACTTC
CDR3 protein: CASRVLETQYF

clone size: NA
V gene: TRBV6-5
J gene: TRBJ2-7
D gene: NA
CDR3 DNA: TGTGCCAGCAGTTACTCGTGGCGGGACTCCTACGAGCAGTACTTC
CDR3 protein: CASSYSWRDSYEQYF

clone size: NA
V gene: TRBV25-1
J gene: TRBJ2-6
D gene: TRBD2
CDR3 DNA: TGTGCCAGCAGTGATTTAAGGGGAGGGATCTCTGGGGCCAACGTCCTGACTTTC
CDR3 protein: CASSDLRGGISGANVLTF

clone size: NA
V gene: TRBV5-1
J gene: TRBJ1-6
D gene: TRBD1
CDR3 DNA: TGCGCCAGCAGCAGAGAGGGGGCTAAGAATTCACCCCTCCACTTT
CDR3 protein: CASSREGAKNSPLHF

clone size: NA
V gene: TRBV20-1
J gene: TRBJ1-2
D gene: NA
CDR3 DNA: TGCAGTGCTAGAGACCTGGGACGGGAAGGAGATGGCTACACCTTC
CDR3 protein: CSARDLGREGDGYTF

clone size: NA
V gene: TRBV9
J gene: TRBJ1-1
D gene: NA
CDR3 DNA: TGTGCCACAAGAGTGACGGGGGGGAACACTGAAGCTTTCTTT
CDR3 protein: CATRVTGGNTEAFF

clone size: many
V gene: TRBV5-1
J gene: TRBJ1-1
D gene: TRBD1
CDR3 DNA: TGCGCCAGCAGCTGGGGGGACAGGGGAGGCTCTGAAGCTTTCTTT
CDR3 protein: CASSWGDRGGSEAFF

clone size: many
V gene: TRBV6-5
J gene: TRBJ2-7
D gene: TRBD1
CDR3 DNA: TGTGCCAGCAGTTCGGGACAGGCGACCTACGAGCAGTACTTC
CDR3 protein: CASSSGQATYEQYF

clone size: many
V gene: TRBV20-1
J gene: TRBJ2-7
D gene: TRBD2
CDR3 DNA: TGCAGTGCTAGGACCGGGACTAGCGGGTACGAGCAGTACTTC
CDR3 protein: CSARTGTSGYEQYF

clone size: many
V gene: TRBV19
J gene: TRBJ2-1
D gene: TRBD2
CDR3 DNA: TGTGCCAGTAGTATAGGACTAGCGGGAGGCTTCAATGAGCAGTTCTTC
CDR3 protein: CASSIGLAGGFNEQFF

clone size: NA
V gene: TRBV5-1
J gene: TRBJ2-7
D gene: NA
CDR3 DNA: TGCGCCAGCAAATATCAGGTCGAGCAGTACTTC
CDR3 protein: CASKYQVEQYF

clone size: few
V gene: TRBV10-3
J gene: TRBJ2-7
D gene: NA
CDR3 DNA: TGTGCCATCAGTGCACGGGGGCCAACCTACGAGCAGTACTTC
CDR3 protein: CAISARGPTYEQYF

clone size: NA
V gene: TRBV2
J gene: TRBJ1-2
D gene: NA
CDR3 DNA: TGTGCCAGCAGTATTAATGGTTCCGAGCACTATGGCTACACCTTC
CDR3 protein: CASSINGSEHYGYTF

clone size: few
V gene: TRBV15
J gene: TRBJ2-7
D gene: NA
CDR3 DNA: TGTGCCACCAGCAGAGGGGGCGGGACAACCTCCTACGAGCAGTACTTC
CDR3 protein: CATSRGGGTTSYEQYF

clone size: once
V gene: TRBV15
J gene: TRBJ2-2
D gene: NA
CDR3 DNA: TGTGCCACCGGTACTGGGGCGCTTAGCACCGGGGAGCTGTTTTTT
CDR3 protein: CATGTGALSTGELFF

clone size: NA
V gene: TRBV6-1
J gene: TRBJ1-2
D gene: NA
CDR3 DNA: TGTGCCAGCAGTGAAGGTTCGTCTGAATTTTATGGCTACACCTTC
CDR3 protein: CASSEGSSEFYGYTF

clone size: NA
V gene: TRBV7-8
J gene: TRBJ2-7
D gene: TRBD2
CDR3 DNA: TGTGCCAGCAGCTTAGACGCTAGCGGGAGTACCTACGAGCAGTACTTC
CDR3 protein: CASSLDASGSTYEQYF

clone size: once
V gene: TRBV24-1
J gene: TRBJ1-1
D gene: NA
CDR3 DNA: TGTGCCACCAGTGATAGACGGGGGGGTAGCACTGAAGCTTTCTTT
CDR3 protein: CATSDRRGGSTEAFF

clone size: NA
V gene: TRBV4-2
J gene: TRBJ2-1
D gene: TRBD1
CDR3 DNA: TGTGCCAGCAGCGGCTGGACAGGGTACAGGGATGAGCAGTTCTTC
CDR3 protein: CASSGWTGYRDEQFF

clone size: NA
V gene: TRBV20-1
J gene: TRBJ2-4
D gene: TRBD2
CDR3 DNA: TGCAGTGCTCGAGATTCTAGCGGGAGGACCCTCGGAAACATTCAGTACTTC
CDR3 protein: CSARDSSGRTLGNIQYF

clone size: many
V gene: TRBV7-2
J gene: TRBJ1-1
D gene: NA
CDR3 DNA: TGTGCCAGCAGCTTATATTCAGGGAGGAACACTGAAGCTTTCTTT
CDR3 protein: CASSLYSGRNTEAFF

clone size: few
V gene: TRBV5-4
J gene: TRBJ2-3
D gene: NA
CDR3 DNA: TGTGCCAGCAGCTTGCTGGGGTCCCTCCCAGATACGCAGTATTTT
CDR3 protein: CASSLLGSLPDTQYF

clone size: NA
V gene: TRBV10-1
J gene: TRBJ2-1
D gene: TRBD2
CDR3 DNA: TGCGCCAGCAGTCGTAGCGGGAGGGATGAGCAGTTCTTC
CDR3 protein: CASSRSGRDEQFF

clone size: many
V gene: TRBV20-1
J gene: TRBJ2-3
D gene: NA
CDR3 DNA: TGCAGTGCTAGACTTTCAGGAGGGGGAGATACGCAGTATTTT
CDR3 protein: CSARLSGGGDTQYF

clone size: many
V gene: TRBV20-1
J gene: TRBJ2-1
D gene: NA
CDR3 DNA: TGCAGTGCTTTAGACAGGCCGGCAGTAAATGAGCAGTTCTTC
CDR3 protein: CSALDRPAVNEQFF

clone size: few
V gene: TRBV6-5
J gene: TRBJ1-2
D gene: NA
CDR3 DNA: TGTGCCAGCAGTTTAACGGGGGAACCTAACTATGGCTACACCTTC
CDR3 protein: CASSLTGEPNYGYTF

clone size: NA
V gene: TRBV7-2
J gene: TRBJ2-7
D gene: NA
CDR3 DNA: TGTGCCAGCAGCTTAGAATCCGGCTACGAGCAGTACTTC
CDR3 protein: CASSLESGYEQYF

clone size: many
V gene: TRBV7-2
J gene: TRBJ1-1
D gene: NA
CDR3 DNA: TGTGCCAGCAGCTTAGCTGGCGGTGGTGGGGCTTTCTTT
CDR3 protein: CASSLAGGGGAFF

clone size: many
V gene: TRBV20-1
J gene: TRBJ2-1
D gene: TRBD2
CDR3 DNA: TGCAGTGCTAGACCCAGCGGGGCCGGCTACAATGAGCAGTTCTTC
CDR3 protein: CSARPSGAGYNEQFF

clone size: NA
V gene: TRBV24-1
J gene: TRBJ2-7
D gene: NA
CDR3 DNA: TGTGCCACCAGTGACCTGACTCGGCAGTACTTC
CDR3 protein: CATSDLTRQYF

clone size: NA
V gene: TRBV25-1
J gene: TRBJ2-1
D gene: TRBD1
CDR3 DNA: TGTGCCAGCAGTCGTGGGACAGCGTACAATGAGCAGTTCTTC
CDR3 protein: CASSRGTAYNEQFF

clone size: NA
V gene: TRBV11-1
J gene: TRBJ1-3
D gene: NA
CDR3 DNA: TGTGCCAGCAGCTTAACGCGACTCCCCGGCTCTGGAAACACCATATATTTT
CDR3 protein: CASSLTRLPGSGNTIYF

clone size: few
V gene: TRBV15
J gene: TRBJ1-5
D gene: TRBD1
CDR3 DNA: TGTGCCACCAGCAGAGGCGGGACAGGGGGCCGAAATCAGCCCCAGCATTTT
CDR3 protein: CATSRGGTGGRNQPQHF

clone size: NA
V gene: TRBV25-1
J gene: TRBJ1-4
D gene: TRBD1
CDR3 DNA: TGTGCCAGCAGTGCCTCGACAGGGCTTCGTGCTAATGAAAAACTGTTTTTT
CDR3 protein: CASSASTGLRANEKLFF

clone size: many
V gene: TRBV29-1
J gene: TRBJ2-3
D gene: TRBD2
CDR3 DNA: TGCAGCGTTTCAGGCGGGAGTTTCCCAGATACGCAGTATTTT
CDR3 protein: CSVSGGSFPDTQYF

clone size: NA
V gene: TRBV2
J gene: TRBJ1-4
D gene: NA
CDR3 DNA: TGTGCCAGCATGAGGGAAAAACTGTTTTTT
CDR3 protein: CASMREKLFF

clone size: many
V gene: TRBV11-2
J gene: TRBJ2-1
D gene: TRBD2
CDR3 DNA: TGTGCCAGCAGCCCGACTAGCGGGAGAGAAAATGAGCAGTTCTTC
CDR3 protein: CASSPTSGRENEQFF

clone size: NA
V gene: TRBV20-1
J gene: TRBJ1-1
D gene: NA
CDR3 DNA: TGCAGTGCCGAGGAAGCTTTCTTT
CDR3 protein: CSAEEAFF

clone size: many
V gene: TRBV11-3
J gene: TRBJ2-7
D gene: NA
CDR3 DNA: TGTGCCAGCAGCTTAGAACCAAACCTCTACGAGCAGTACTTC
CDR3 protein: CASSLEPNLYEQYF

clone size: many
V gene: TRBV30
J gene: TRBJ2-5
D gene: NA
CDR3 DNA: TGTGCCTGGGGGACACGCCCAGAGACCCAGTACTTC
CDR3 protein: CAWGTRPETQYF

clone size: once
V gene: TRBV2
J gene: TRBJ2-3
D gene: NA
CDR3 DNA: TGTGCCAGCAGTGTTGGACAGTACACAGATACGCAGTATTTT
CDR3 protein: CASSVGQYTDTQYF

clone size: many
V gene: TRBV10-3
J gene: TRBJ2-2
D gene: NA
CDR3 DNA: TGTGCCATCAGTGACGGAAGGGTTGGGGAGCTGTTTTTT
CDR3 protein: CAISDGRVGELFF

clone size: NA
V gene: TRBV11-1
J gene: TRBJ2-3
D gene: TRBD2
CDR3 DNA: TGTGCCAGCAGCTTTTTGAGCGGGAGTCCAGGTACGCAGTATTTT
CDR3 protein: CASSFLSGSPGTQYF

clone size: NA
V gene: TRBV6-1
J gene: TRBJ2-1
D gene: TRBD2
CDR3 DNA: TGTGCCAGCAAACCGGGACTAGCGGGAGACGTCTACAATGAGCAGTTCTTC
CDR3 protein: CASKPGLAGDVYNEQFF

clone size: many
V gene: TRBV6-6
J gene: TRBJ2-5
D gene: TRBD1
CDR3 DNA: TGTGCCAGCAAACGAGGACAGGGTATGGGGCAAGAGACCCAGTACTTC
CDR3 protein: CASKRGQGMGQETQYF

clone size: many
V gene: TRBV2
J gene: TRBJ1-4
D gene: NA
CDR3 DNA: TGTGCCAGCCGGAGGAGTACTAATGAAAAACTGTTTTTT
CDR3 protein: CASRRSTNEKLFF

clone size: few
V gene: TRBV5-4
J gene: TRBJ2-7
D gene: NA
CDR3 DNA: TGTGCCAGCAGCTTGGCCGGGTTCTACGAGCAGTACTTC
CDR3 protein: CASSLAGFYEQYF

clone size: NA
V gene: TRBV6-1
J gene: TRBJ2-3
D gene: TRBD2
CDR3 DNA: TGTGCCAGCAGTGAACAACTAGCGGGAATAGCAGATACGCAGTATTTT
CDR3 protein: CASSEQLAGIADTQYF

clone size: NA
V gene: TRBV7-9
J gene: TRBJ2-7
D gene: NA
CDR3 DNA: TGTGCCAGCAGCCCGAGCGCCAGGCCGCAGGAGCAGTACTTC
CDR3 protein: CASSPSARPQEQYF

clone size: NA
V gene: TRBV24-1
J gene: TRBJ2-3
D gene: NA
CDR3 DNA: TGTGCCACCGGTGGTCTGGTTACCACAGATACGCAGTATTTT
CDR3 protein: CATGGLVTTDTQYF

clone size: NA
V gene: TRBV7-2
J gene: TRBJ2-7
D gene: NA
CDR3 DNA: TGTGCCAGCAGCTTATATGGCAGGACCTACGAGCAGTACTTC
CDR3 protein: CASSLYGRTYEQYF

clone size: few
V gene: TRBV20-1
J gene: TRBJ2-3
D gene: NA
CDR3 DNA: TGCAGTGCCATGCGCGGACAGCGAGATACGCAGTATTTT
CDR3 protein: CSAMRGQRDTQYF